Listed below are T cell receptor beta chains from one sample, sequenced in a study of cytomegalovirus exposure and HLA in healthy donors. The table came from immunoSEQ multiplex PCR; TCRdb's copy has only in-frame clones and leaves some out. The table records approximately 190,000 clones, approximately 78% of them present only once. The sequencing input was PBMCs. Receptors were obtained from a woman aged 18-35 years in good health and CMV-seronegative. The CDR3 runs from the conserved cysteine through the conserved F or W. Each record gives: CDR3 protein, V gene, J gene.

CDR3aa: CASRNTGARGEKLFF
v_gene: TRBV2
j_gene: TRBJ1-4

CDR3aa: CATSRELAGVTETQYF
v_gene: TRBV15
j_gene: TRBJ2-5

CDR3aa: CASSVGLAANTGELFF
v_gene: TRBV2
j_gene: TRBJ2-2

CDR3aa: CAWSVPLSGRRDTQYF
v_gene: TRBV30
j_gene: TRBJ2-3

CDR3aa: CASSWTSGRARIDKNIQYF
v_gene: TRBV19
j_gene: TRBJ2-4

CDR3aa: CASSLDPGQSPYEQYF
v_gene: TRBV5-1
j_gene: TRBJ2-7

CDR3aa: CASSSGTSGWRQFF
v_gene: TRBV7-7
j_gene: TRBJ2-1

CDR3aa: CASSTGQGAVGTGELFF
v_gene: TRBV27
j_gene: TRBJ2-2

CDR3aa: CSVVIGANTEAFF
v_gene: TRBV29-1
j_gene: TRBJ1-1

CDR3aa: CASSATSGEFTGELFF
v_gene: TRBV7-6
j_gene: TRBJ2-2

CDR3aa: CASSLELWTGGFDNSPLHF
v_gene: TRBV5-1
j_gene: TRBJ1-6

CDR3aa: CASSLLQMNTEAFF
v_gene: TRBV5-1
j_gene: TRBJ1-1

CDR3aa: CASRGQGAGEQFF
v_gene: TRBV28
j_gene: TRBJ2-1

CDR3aa: CASSLVVDQPQHF
v_gene: TRBV7-8
j_gene: TRBJ1-5

CDR3aa: CASSSTGIEAFF
v_gene: TRBV6-5
j_gene: TRBJ1-1

CDR3aa: CAVGGNSPLHF
v_gene: TRBV19
j_gene: TRBJ1-6

CDR3aa: CAWSPGITYTEAFF
v_gene: TRBV30
j_gene: TRBJ1-1

CDR3aa: CASSQDWTATNTEAFF
v_gene: TRBV4-1
j_gene: TRBJ1-1

CDR3aa: CASSVMKGQPNTGELFF
v_gene: TRBV9
j_gene: TRBJ2-2

CDR3aa: CAWHSIGRFANEQFF
v_gene: TRBV30
j_gene: TRBJ2-1